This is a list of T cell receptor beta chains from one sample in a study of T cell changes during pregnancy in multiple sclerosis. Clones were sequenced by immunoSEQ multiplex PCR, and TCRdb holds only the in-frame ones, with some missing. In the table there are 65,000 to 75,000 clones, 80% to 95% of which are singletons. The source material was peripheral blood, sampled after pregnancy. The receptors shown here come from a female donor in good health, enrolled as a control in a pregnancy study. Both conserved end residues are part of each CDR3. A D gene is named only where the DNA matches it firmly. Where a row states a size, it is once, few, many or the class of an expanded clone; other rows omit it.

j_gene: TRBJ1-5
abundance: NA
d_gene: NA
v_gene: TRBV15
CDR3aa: CATSRDTLAGGNQPQHF
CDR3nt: TGTGCCACCAGCAGAGATACCCTGGCAGGGGGCAATCAGCCCCAGCATTTT

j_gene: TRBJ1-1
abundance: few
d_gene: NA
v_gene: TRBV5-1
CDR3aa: CASSQDGAERSTEAFF
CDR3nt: TGCGCCAGCAGTCAAGACGGAGCGGAACGTTCCACTGAAGCTTTCTTT

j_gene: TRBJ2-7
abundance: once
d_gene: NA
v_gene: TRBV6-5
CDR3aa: CATRGRGPYEQYF
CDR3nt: TGTGCCACGAGAGGCAGGGGTCCCTACGAGCAGTACTTC

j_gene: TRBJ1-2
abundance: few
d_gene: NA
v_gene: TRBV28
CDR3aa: CASSLPRALAYGYTF
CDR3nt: TGTGCCAGCAGTTTACCCAGGGCATTGGCTTATGGCTACACCTTC

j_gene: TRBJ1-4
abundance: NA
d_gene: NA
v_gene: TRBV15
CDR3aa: CATSRDPGSNEKLFF
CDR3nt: TGTGCCACCAGCAGAGATCCAGGTTCAAATGAAAAACTGTTTTTT

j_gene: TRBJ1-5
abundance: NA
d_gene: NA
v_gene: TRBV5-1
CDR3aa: CASSREGVSNQPQHF
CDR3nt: TGCGCCAGCAGCAGGGAGGGGGTTAGCAATCAGCCCCAGCATTTT

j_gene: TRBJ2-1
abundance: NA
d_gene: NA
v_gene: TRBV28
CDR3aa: CASRPGGSSYNEQFF
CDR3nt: TGTGCCAGCAGGCCTGGGGGGAGCTCCTACAATGAGCAGTTCTTC

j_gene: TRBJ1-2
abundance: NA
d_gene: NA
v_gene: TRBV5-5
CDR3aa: CASSLRTGNSNYGYTF
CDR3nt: TGTGCCAGCAGCCTCCGAACAGGGAACTCTAACTATGGCTACACCTTC

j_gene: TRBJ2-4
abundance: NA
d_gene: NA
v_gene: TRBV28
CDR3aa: CASVSVGGSGIQYF
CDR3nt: TGTGCCAGCGTTTCAGTAGGAGGGTCGGGGATTCAGTACTTC

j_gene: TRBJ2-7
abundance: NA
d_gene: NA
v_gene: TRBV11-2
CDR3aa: CASSLDGPLGEQYF
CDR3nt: TGTGCCAGCAGCTTAGATGGGCCCCTTGGGGAGCAGTACTTC

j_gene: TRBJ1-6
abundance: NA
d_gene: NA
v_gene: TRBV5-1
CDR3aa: CASSLTETHNSPLHF
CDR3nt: TGCGCCAGCAGCTTGACGGAGACGCATAATTCACCCCTCCACTTT

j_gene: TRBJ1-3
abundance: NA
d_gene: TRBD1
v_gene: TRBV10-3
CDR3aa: CAISAPQGAGNTIYF
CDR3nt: TGTGCCATCAGTGCCCCACAGGGGGCTGGAAACACCATATATTTT

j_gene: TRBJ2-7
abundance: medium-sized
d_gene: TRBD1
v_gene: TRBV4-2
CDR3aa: CASSQEGDSAYEQYF
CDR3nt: TGTGCCAGCAGCCAAGAAGGGGACAGTGCGTACGAGCAGTACTTC

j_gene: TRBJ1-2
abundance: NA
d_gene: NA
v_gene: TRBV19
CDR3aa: CASGTGGRYTF
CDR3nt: TGTGCCAGTGGGACGGGGGGGCGCTACACCTTC

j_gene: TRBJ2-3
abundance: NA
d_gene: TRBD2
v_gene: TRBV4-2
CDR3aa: CASSQGTSSTDTQYF
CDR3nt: TGTGCCAGCAGCCAAGGGACTAGCAGCACAGATACGCAGTATTTT

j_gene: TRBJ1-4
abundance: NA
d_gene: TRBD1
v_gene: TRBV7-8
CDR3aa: CASSARQGFEKLFF
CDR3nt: TGTGCCAGCAGCGCTCGACAGGGTTTTGAAAAACTGTTTTTT

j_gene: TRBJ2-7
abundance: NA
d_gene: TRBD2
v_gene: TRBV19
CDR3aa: CASSIGGLAGVEYEQYF
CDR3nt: TGTGCCAGTAGTATAGGTGGTCTAGCGGGAGTCGAGTACGAGCAGTACTTC

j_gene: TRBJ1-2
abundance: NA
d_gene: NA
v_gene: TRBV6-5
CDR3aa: CASSYLAGVDGYTF
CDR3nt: TGTGCCAGCAGTTACTTAGCAGGGGTGGATGGCTACACCTTC

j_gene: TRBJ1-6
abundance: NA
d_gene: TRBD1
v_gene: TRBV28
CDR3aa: CASSPGDRTNSPLHF
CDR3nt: TGTGCCAGCAGTCCAGGGGACAGAACTAATTCACCCCTCCACTTT

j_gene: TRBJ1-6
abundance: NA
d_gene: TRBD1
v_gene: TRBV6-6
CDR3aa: CASSRGTGLSPLHF
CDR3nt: TGTGCCAGCAGCCGTGGGACAGGCCTATCGCCCCTCCACTTT

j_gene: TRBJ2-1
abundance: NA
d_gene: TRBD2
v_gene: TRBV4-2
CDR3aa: CASSQAGLAVYEQFF
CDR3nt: TGTGCCAGCAGCCAGGCGGGACTAGCGGTATATGAGCAGTTCTTC

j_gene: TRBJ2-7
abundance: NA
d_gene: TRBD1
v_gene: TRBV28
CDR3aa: CASHQGAYEQYF
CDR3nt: TGTGCCAGCCATCAGGGGGCCTACGAGCAGTACTTC

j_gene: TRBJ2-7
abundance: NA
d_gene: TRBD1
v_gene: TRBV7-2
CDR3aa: CASSLGQGVPYEQYF
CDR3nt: TGTGCCAGCAGCTTAGGACAGGGGGTACCCTACGAGCAGTACTTC

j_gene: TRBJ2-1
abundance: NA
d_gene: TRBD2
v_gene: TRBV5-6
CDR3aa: CASSLWAGGRSYNEQFF
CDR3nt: TGTGCCAGCAGCTTGTGGGCTGGCGGGAGATCCTACAATGAGCAGTTCTTC

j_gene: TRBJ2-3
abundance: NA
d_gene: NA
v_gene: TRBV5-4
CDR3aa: CASSFSAVLRDTQYF
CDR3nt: TGTGCCAGCAGCTTCTCAGCGGTCCTCCGAGATACGCAGTATTTT

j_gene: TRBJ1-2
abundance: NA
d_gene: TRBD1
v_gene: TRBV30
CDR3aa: CAWIRGQGYTF
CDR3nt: TGTGCCTGGATAAGGGGGCAGGGCTACACCTTC

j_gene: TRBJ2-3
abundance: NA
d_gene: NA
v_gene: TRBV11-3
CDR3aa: CASSSSLGADTDTQYF
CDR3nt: TGTGCCAGCAGCTCGTCCCTAGGGGCCGACACAGATACGCAGTATTTT

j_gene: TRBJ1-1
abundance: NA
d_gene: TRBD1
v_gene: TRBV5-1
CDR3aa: CASSSTPRGAHTEAFF
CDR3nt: TGCGCCAGCAGCTCCACCCCCAGGGGGGCCCACACTGAAGCTTTCTTT

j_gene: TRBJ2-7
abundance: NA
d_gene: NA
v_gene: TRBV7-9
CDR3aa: CASSPQLGEEQYF
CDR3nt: TGTGCCAGCAGCCCCCAACTAGGAGAAGAGCAGTACTTC

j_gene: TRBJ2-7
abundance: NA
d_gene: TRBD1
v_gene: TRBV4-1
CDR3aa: CASSQGLGQGAREQYF
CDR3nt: TGCGCCAGCAGCCAAGGCCTAGGACAGGGGGCGAGAGAGCAGTACTTC

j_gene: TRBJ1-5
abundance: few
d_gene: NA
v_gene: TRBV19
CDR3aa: CASSMGAEQPQHF
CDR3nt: TGTGCCAGTAGTATGGGGGCAGAGCAGCCCCAGCATTTT

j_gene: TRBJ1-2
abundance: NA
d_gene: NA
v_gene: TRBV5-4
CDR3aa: CASSSNRNYGYTF
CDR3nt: TGTGCCAGCAGCTCAAACAGGAACTATGGCTACACCTTC

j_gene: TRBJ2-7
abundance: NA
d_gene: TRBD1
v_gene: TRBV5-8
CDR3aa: CASSLGQGMYEQYF
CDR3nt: TGTGCCAGCAGCTTGGGACAGGGGATGTACGAGCAGTACTTC

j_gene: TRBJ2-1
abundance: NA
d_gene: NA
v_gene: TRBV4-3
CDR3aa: CASSQVLARDNEQFF
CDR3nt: TGCGCCAGCAGCCAAGTCTTAGCGCGGGACAATGAGCAGTTCTTC

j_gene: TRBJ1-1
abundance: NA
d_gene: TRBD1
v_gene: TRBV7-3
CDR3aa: CASSSGQGTEAFF
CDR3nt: TGTGCCAGCAGCTCGGGACAGGGGACTGAAGCTTTCTTT

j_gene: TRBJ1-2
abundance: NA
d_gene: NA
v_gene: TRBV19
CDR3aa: CASSLQGRDGYTF
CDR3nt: TGTGCCAGTAGTCTACAGGGAAGGGACGGCTACACCTTC